The rows below give T cell receptor beta chains drawn from one sample of a study of T cells in Graves' hyperthyroidism and ophthalmopathy. TCRdb re-called the multiplex PCR reads with MiXCR, one entry per CDR3 protein. This table has about 270,000 distinct CDR3 sequences, 25% appearing once. Material: blood. The source is a man aged 40-49 years with Graves' hyperthyroidism that later progressed to Graves' ophthalmopathy. The CDR3 runs from the conserved cysteine through the conserved F or W. The D gene is left open where the match is weak. Not all rows give a size; the values are once, few, many and, for expanded clones, a class.

clone_size j_call d_call v_call cdr3_nt cdr3_aa
many TRBJ2-5 . TRBV28 TGTGCCAGCAGTTTAGGGGGGGGCCGGGCCCTACAAGAGACCCAGTACTTC CASSLGGGRALQETQYF
many TRBJ1-5 . TRBV27 TGTGCCAGCAGTCCTGACAGGAGCAATCAGCCCCAGCATTTT CASSPDRSNQPQHF
many TRBJ2-7 . TRBV5-1 TGCGCCAGCAGCTTGGTCGGCGGGGCAACCTACGAGCAGTACTTC CASSLVGGATYEQYF
many TRBJ2-2 . TRBV18 TGTGCCAGCTCACCAAACTGGAACACCGGGGAGCTGTTTTTT CASSPNWNTGELFF
. TRBJ1-5 TRBD1 TRBV20-1 TGCAGTGCTAGAGGTGCGGGACAGGGGGTGGGCAATCAGCCCCAGCATTTT CSARGAGQGVGNQPQHF
many TRBJ1-5 . TRBV5-1 TGCGCCAGCAGCCCCCTGGGGAGGGACAATCAGCCCCAGCATTTT CASSPLGRDNQPQHF
many TRBJ2-2 TRBD2 TRBV6-4 TGTGCCAGCAGTGACTCCCAGCGGGAAAACGGGGAGCTGTTTTTT CASSDSQRENGELFF
many TRBJ2-3 TRBD2 TRBV2 TGTGCCAGCAGCGCCCTAGCGGGAGGTACAGATACGCAGTATTTT CASSALAGGTDTQYF
many TRBJ2-7 TRBD1 TRBV20-1 TGCAGTGCTAGGGCTCCTTTGGAGGGACAGGACTTC CSARAPLEGQDF
. TRBJ2-2 . TRBV4-1 TGCGCCAGCAGCCGTCTGAGGGGAGTCATTACCGGGGAGCTGTTTTTT CASSRLRGVITGELFF
once TRBJ2-7 . TRBV13 TGTGCCAGCAGTTACTCGTCGCCAGAGATTCTCTACGAGCAGTACTTC CASSYSSPEILYEQYF
many TRBJ2-2 . TRBV15 TGTGCCACCAGCAGAGATTACCGGGAGCTGTTTTTT CATSRDYRELFF
. TRBJ1-1 . TRBV12-5 TGTGCTAGTGGTCACGGGGGGAACACTGAAGCTTTCTTT CASGHGGNTEAFF
many TRBJ2-5 TRBD2 TRBV25-1 TGTGCCAGCAGTGAAGGGGCTAGCGGGAGAGGCGAGACCCAGTACTTC CASSEGASGRGETQYF
. TRBJ1-5 . TRBV11-2 TGCGCCAGCAGCTCCGGACACAGCAATCAGCCCCAGCATTTT CASSSGHSNQPQHF
once TRBJ2-7 TRBD1 TRBV12-3/TRBV12-4 TGTGCCAGCAGTCGAGCTCGGACAGGCCCCCGCGAGCAGTACTTC CASSRARTGPREQYF
many TRBJ2-7 . TRBV6-1 TGTGCCAGCCAGTCGGGGTACGAGCAGTACTTC CASQSGYEQYF
few TRBJ1-1 . TRBV9 TGTGCCAGCAGCGTAGGCCATAACACTGAAGCTTTCTTT CASSVGHNTEAFF
. TRBJ1-5 . TRBV12-3/TRBV12-4 TGTGCCAGCAGTCCGTCCAGGGGAAATTTGCAGCCCCAGCATTTT CASSPSRGNLQPQHF
many TRBJ2-2 . TRBV6-4 TGTGCCAGCAGTCGCGTAATAAACACCGGGGAGCTGTTTTTT CASSRVINTGELFF
many TRBJ1-1 TRBD1 TRBV20-1 TGCAGTGCTTTCTACAGGGGGCTTAACACTGAAGCTTTCTTT CSAFYRGLNTEAFF
. TRBJ2-7 TRBD1 TRBV28 TGTGCCAGCAGCTCAGGGACAGGGGGCGACGAGCAGTACTTC CASSSGTGGDEQYF
many TRBJ2-3 TRBD1 TRBV24-1 TGTGCCACCAGTGACGGGACAGGGTTTGCAGATACGCAGTATTTT CATSDGTGFADTQYF
many TRBJ2-7 . TRBV12-3/TRBV12-4 TGTGCCAGCAGTTTAGCTCGCAGGTCGGGGGAGCAGTACTTC CASSLARRSGEQYF
many TRBJ2-7 TRBD2 TRBV7-2 TGTGCCAGCCTCGCGGGGGTGGGCTACGAGCAGTACTTC CASLAGVGYEQYF
many TRBJ2-5 TRBD1 TRBV6-1 TGTGCCAGCAGTGGGGACAGGAGACTTTTATTAGAGACCCAGTACTTC CASSGDRRLLLETQYF
many TRBJ2-5 . TRBV7-9 TGTGCCAGCAGCGGACCATGGCGCCAAGAGACCCAGTACTTC CASSGPWRQETQYF
many TRBJ2-7 . TRBV9 TGTGCCAGCAGCGTAAGGGATACGCCGTACGAGCAGTACTTC CASSVRDTPYEQYF
many TRBJ2-7 TRBD1 TRBV12-3/TRBV12-4 TGTGCCAGCACCACAGGGGCGCCTTACGAGCAGTACTTC CASTTGAPYEQYF
. TRBJ2-2 TRBD2 TRBV24-1 TGTGCCACCAAGCCGGGAGGGAACACCGGGGAGCTGTTTTTT CATKPGGNTGELFF
. TRBJ1-2 TRBD1 TRBV5-1 TGCGCCAGCAGCGCTGACAGGGGGCTGAGATATGGCTACACCTTC CASSADRGLRYGYTF
many TRBJ1-1 . TRBV30 TGTGCCTGGAGTCTGGGGGTCGCGGTCACGGAAGCTTTCTTT CAWSLGVAVTEAFF
many TRBJ1-5 . TRBV12-3/TRBV12-4 TGTGCCAGCAACCATATTTCCGGGACGAACAATCAGCCCCAGCATTTT CASNHISGTNNQPQHF
. TRBJ1-1 . TRBV27 TGTGCCAGCAGTCCCCTCGGGGCGGAGGGCACTGAAGCTTTCTTT CASSPLGAEGTEAFF
many TRBJ2-7 TRBD1 TRBV29-1 TGCAGCGTTTCCGGGACAGTGAGCTCCTACGAGCAGTACTTC CSVSGTVSSYEQYF
many TRBJ2-2 . TRBV6-1 TGTGCCAGCAGTGAACACGGGGAACTGTTTTTT CASSEHGELFF
many TRBJ2-7 TRBD1 TRBV6-1 TGTGCCAGCAGTGAATGGGGACAGGGTTGGTACGAGCAGTACTTC CASSEWGQGWYEQYF
many TRBJ1-1 . TRBV30 TGTGCCTGGAGTGTAGATGTGGGGAGTGAAGCTTTCTTT CAWSVDVGSEAFF
many TRBJ2-1 TRBD2 TRBV19 TGTGCCAGTAGTATCAGGAGGGAGAGCGGGAGGGCCGATGAGCAGTTCTTC CASSIRRESGRADEQFF
many TRBJ1-2 . TRBV28 TGTGCCAGCCCTGACGCCCTGGGGCCTGGCTACACCTTC CASPDALGPGYTF
many TRBJ2-7 TRBD2 TRBV30 TGTGCCATTCGAGCGGGATGGGGCTACGAGCAGTACTTC CAIRAGWGYEQYF
many TRBJ1-2 TRBD1 TRBV3-1 TGTGCCAGCAGCCCAGAACCGGGACAGGGAGTCTATGGCTACACCTTC CASSPEPGQGVYGYTF
few TRBJ2-2 . TRBV7-7 TGTGCTGGACCTTCGGGCGGATATACCGGGGAGCTGTTTTTT CAGPSGGYTGELFF
few TRBJ1-5 . TRBV12-3/TRBV12-4 TGTGCCAGCAGTTTAAGGAGGGAAGGCAATCAGCCCCAGCATTTT CASSLRREGNQPQHF
many TRBJ1-2 . TRBV28 TGTGCCAGCAGTTTAGGGGGGCCCAGAAACTATGGCTACACCTTC CASSLGGPRNYGYTF
. TRBJ2-5 TRBD2 TRBV20-1 TGCAGTGGAGGGCGGGGGGGCCAAGAGACCCAGTACTTC CSGGRGGQETQYF
many TRBJ2-7 TRBD2 TRBV30 TGTGCCTGGAGCCCTATGTCCGGGAGGACCTACGAGCAGTACTTC CAWSPMSGRTYEQYF